This entry is about one T cell receptor (beta chain). This record comes from a study of blood T cell repertoires in COVID-19. Study summary: Acute and convalescent COVID-19 specimens originated in the United States, Italy and Spain.

Trimming at V came to 7 bases and at J to 1 base, leaving 12 bases not matched to a gene. Germline V gene lookup returns CDR1 ENHRY and CDR2 SYGVKD. This CDR3 comprises 16 residues. Original processing notes: Cell counts per sample came from amplifying reference gene primers. Profiled with immunoSEQ multiplex PCR; TCRdb holds only in-frame clones, not every one. V and J calls and clone size come straight from that table; D and trimming were deduced from the DNA. Of approximately 220,000 clones in the sample, roughly 80% are singletons; the top ten hold around 4.6%. This chain connects TRBV10-3 to TRBJ1-1, with 7 bases identical to TRBD1. Material for sequencing was PBMCs or T cells enriched from blood (not recorded which). This TCR was recovered from a woman between 45 and 60 years old who had been exposed to COVID-19. CDR3 DNA: TGTGCCATCACCCGGGACAGAATTCCAGAGAACACTGAAGCTTTCTTT. It yields the protein CAITRDRIPENTEAFF.